A single sample gave rise to the 18 T cell receptor beta chains below, sequenced in a study of OX40 agonist ivuxolimab in advanced cancers. Using immunoSEQ multiplex PCR, the repertoire was profiled, and TCRdb retains in-frame clones only, with some absent. The sample lists around 58,000 clones, around 89% seen once, with over 1.1% in the top ten. The sample consisted of CD4+ or CD8+ T cells sorted from blood, taken in a trial of the OX40 agonist ivuxolimab. Receptors were obtained from an adult with an advanced solid tumor such as melanoma, head and neck, liver or kidney cancer.

The rearrangement uses TRBV5-1 and TRBJ2-2, with 8 bases lining up with TRBD2. Trimming cost V 4 bases and J 8 bases; bases outside gene matches: 10. The CDR3 sequence is 15 residues long. CDR1 is SGHRS, CDR2 YFSETQ, per germline. The CDR3 reads CASSPTGGGLGELFF. The CDR3, as DNA: TGCGCCAGCAGCCCCACCGGGGGGGGGCTGGGGGAGCTGTTTTTT.

V and J are TRBV5-1 and TRBJ1-1; TRBD1 might be the D (5 bases). The CDR3 is made up of 13 amino acids. V was pared by 4 bases and J by 4 bases, with 11 bases between. The germline V gene has CDR1 SGHRS and CDR2 YFSETQ. The CDR3 spells CASSGGGGTEAFF. CDR3 bases: TGCGCCAGCAGCGGTGGTGGGGGCACTGAAGCTTTCTTT. The whole variable domain, remainder taken from reference TRBV5-1 and TRBJ1-1, is KAGVTQTPRYLIKTRGQQVTLSCSPISGHRSVSWYQQTPGQGLQFLFEYFSETQRNKGNFPGRFSGRQFSNSRSEMNVSTLELGDSALYLCASSGGGGTEAFFGQGTRLTVV.

This sequence joins TRBV19 and TRBJ1-6; no definite D call. The V end was cut by 6 bases, the J end by 7 bases, with 16 bases between. This CDR3 has 15 amino acids. CDR1 is LNHDA and CDR2 is SQIVND in the germline V gene (reference sequence). CDR3 nucleotides: TGTGCCAGTAGCCGAGAGGAACTAACCAATTCACCCCTCCACTTT. Translation: CASSREELTNSPLHF.

This clone showed up just a few times. The V call is TRBV14, the J call TRBJ1-1; a weak D match, TRBD1 (5 bases). The ends were cut back, 4 bases at V and 1 base at J, with 13 bases in the middle. Germline V gene data show CDR1 as SGHDN and CDR2 as FVKESK. The CDR3 has 15 residues. CDR3 loop: CASSPPGGANTEAFF. The CDR3 DNA reads as TGTGCCAGCAGCCCCCCGGGAGGGGCGAACACTGAAGCTTTCTTT.

The chain recombines TRBV19 with TRBJ2-3; 8 nucleotides line up with TRBD1. J gave up 2 bases and V 4 bases, and 5 bases lay outside the gene matches. The CDR3 consists of 15 residues. Germline CDR1 is LNHDA and CDR2 is SQIVND (reference sequence). In nucleotides, the CDR3 is TGTGCCAGTAGTAGACAGGGGAGGTCCACAGATACGCAGTATTTT. Its translation: CASSRQGRSTDTQYF. Based on the CDR3 plus reference TRBV19 and TRBJ2-3, the full variable domain is DGGITQSPKYLFRKEGQNVTLSCEQNLNHDAMYWYRQDPGQGLRLIYYSQIVNDFQKGDIAEGYSVSREKKESFPLTVTSAQKNPTAFYLCASSRQGRSTDTQYFGPGTRLTVL.

This chain joins TRBV9 and TRBJ1-3; D is unresolved. V was cut by 3 bases and J by 4 bases, with 23 bases left in between. The CDR3 totals 18 residues. Germline V gene sequence: CDR1 SGDLS, CDR2 YYNGEE. The CDR3 loop is CASSEGPQRRGFGNTIYF. In DNA, the CDR3 is TGTGCCAGCAGCGAGGGCCCTCAGAGGCGTGGATTCGGAAACACCATATATTTT. The full variable domain, completed using reference TRBV9 and TRBJ1-3, is DSGVTQTPKHLITATGQRVTLRCSPRSGDLSVYWYQQSLDQGLQFLIQYYNGEERAKGNILERFSAQQFPDLHSELNLSSLELGDSALYFCASSEGPQRRGFGNTIYFGEGSWLTVV.

The chain uses TRBV7-9 and TRBJ1-1; D remains unclear. With 3 bases removed from V and 3 bases from J, the gap between germline ends came to 8 bases. This CDR3 contains 13 residues. CDR1 and CDR2 from the germline V gene are SEHNR and FQNEAQ (reference sequence). The CDR3, as DNA: TGTGCCAGCAGCTTGGGGTGGGACACTGAAGCTTTCTTT. It codes for CASSLGWDTEAFF. The variable domain in full, completed from reference TRBV7-9 and TRBJ1-1, reads DTGVSQNPRHKITKRGQNVTFRCDPISEHNRLYWYRQTLGQGPEFLTYFQNEAQLEKSRLLSDRFSAERPKGSFSTLEIQRTEQGDSAMYLCASSLGWDTEAFFGQGTRLTVV.

This chain joins TRBV7-8 and TRBJ1-2, with D maybe TRBD1 (6 bases). The germline V gene has CDR1 SGHVS and CDR2 FQNEAQ. Trimming left V 5 bases short and J 6 bases short, with 19 bases between. The length of the CDR3 is 15 residues. CDR3 sequence: CASSPQGRALHGYTF. In DNA, the CDR3 is TGTGCCAGCAGCCCTCAGGGGCGAGCCTTGCATGGCTACACCTTC. The full variable domain, in which reference TRBV7-8 and TRBJ1-2 provide the parts outside the CDR3, is GAGVSQSPRYKVAKRGQDVALRCDPISGHVSLFWYQQALGQGPEFLTYFQNEAQLDKSGLPSDRFFAERPEGSVSTLKIQRTQQEDSAVYLCASSPQGRALHGYTFGSGTRLTVV.

The chain employs TRBV28 and TRBJ1-4; unclear D gene. V lost 6 bases, J lost 4 bases, and 12 bases lay in between. The CDR3 runs 14 residues. In germline, CDR1 is MDHEN, CDR2 SYDVKM. CDR3 DNA: TGTGCCAGCAGATACTCCGTTTATAATGAAAAACTGTTTTTT. Residues: CASRYSVYNEKLFF.

The CDR3: CASSFGPGTANTEAFF. The CDR3 coding sequence is TGTGCCAGCAGCTTCGGCCCCGGGACAGCCAACACTGAAGCTTTCTTT. The V call is TRBV7-9, the J call TRBJ1-1, with TRBD1 identical over 7 bases. The V and J ends lost 3 bases and 2 bases, in that order; junction bases with no gene match: 9. This CDR3 spans 16 amino acids. Germline CDR1 and CDR2: SEHNR and FQNEAQ (reference sequence).

V is TRBV7-2 and J is TRBJ2-1; TRBD2 matches 10 bases. Germline V gene sequence: CDR1 SGHTA, CDR2 FQGNSA. V trimming: 2 bases; J trimming: 6 bases; junction bases outside the gene matches: 4. The CDR3 length is 15 residues. Here the CDR3 reads CASSLRTSGTNEQFF. The CDR3 DNA sequence: TGTGCCAGCAGCTTAAGAACTAGCGGGACCAATGAGCAGTTCTTC.

The V and J genes are TRBV9 and TRBJ2-6, with D possibly called TRBD1 or TRBD2 (5 bases each). The length of the CDR3 is 13 residues. The V end was cut by 7 bases, the J end by 2 bases, with 7 bases between. CDR1 and CDR2 (germline): SGDLS, YYNGEE. CDR3 sequence: CASRGAGANVLTF. In nucleotides, the CDR3 is TGTGCCAGCCGAGGGGCTGGGGCCAACGTCCTGACTTTC.

The genes are TRBV23-1 and TRBJ2-7, with TRBD1 matching over 8 bases. TRBV23-1 is an ORF, and what it does is uncertain. The CDR3 extends over 17 amino acids. V trimming: 0 bases; J trimming: 6 bases; junction bases outside the gene matches: 13. CDR3 nucleotides: TGCGCCAGCAGTCAATCGAAATTACGGCAGGGGGCCGCCGAGCAGTACTTC. Protein product: CASSQSKLRQGAAEQYF.

The chain uses TRBV12-5 and TRBJ2-3; tentatively, D is TRBD2 (5 bases). The CDR3 sequence is 15 residues long. The V gene's germline CDR1 is LGHNT and CDR2 FRNRAP. Trimming took off 1 base at V and 7 bases at J, with 15 bases between the two ends. CDR3 nucleotides: TGTGCTAGTGGTTTGGCCGGAGCGGCCTCACATACGCAGTATTTT. This gives the protein CASGLAGAASHTQYF.

The J gene is TRBJ1-2, the V gene TRBV11-2; no firm D call. Germline V gene data show CDR1 as SGHAT and CDR2 as FQNNGV. V gave up 5 bases and J gave up 6 bases, with 16 bases separating them. There are 14 residues in the CDR3. CDR3 DNA sequence: TGTGCCAGCAGCGGACCGGGGAGTCTTGATGGCTACACCTTC. It encodes CASSGPGSLDGYTF.

The V call is TRBV9, the J call TRBJ2-3; weak D call: TRBD1 (5 bases). V was trimmed by 1 base and J by 3 bases, leaving 9 bases between them. Germline values: CDR1 SGDLS, CDR2 YYNGEE. CDR3 length: 14 amino acids. This CDR3 is CASSVQGFTDTQYF. For the CDR3, the DNA is TGTGCCAGCAGCGTACAGGGATTTACAGATACGCAGTATTTT.

The gene calls are TRBV5-8 and TRBJ2-7; no clear D. Germline loops: CDR1 SGHTS, CDR2 YDEGEE. The CDR3 extends over 15 amino acids. Trimming pared 0 bases from V and 0 bases from J, leaving 10 bases between. The CDR3, as DNA: TGTGCCAGCAGCTTGGCCGAGATAGCCTCCTACGAGCAGTACTTC. Translation gives CASSLAEIASYEQYF.

The chain combines TRBV13 with TRBJ2-1, with D uncertain. Trimming shortened V by 4 bases and J by 1 base, and 11 bases separated the two germline ends. Per the germline V gene, CDR1 is PRHDT and CDR2 is FYEKMQ (reference sequence). CDR3 length: 15 amino acids. The CDR3 sequence is CASSSVQISYNEQFF. CDR3 in DNA: TGTGCCAGCAGCTCGGTACAGATTTCCTACAATGAGCAGTTCTTC.